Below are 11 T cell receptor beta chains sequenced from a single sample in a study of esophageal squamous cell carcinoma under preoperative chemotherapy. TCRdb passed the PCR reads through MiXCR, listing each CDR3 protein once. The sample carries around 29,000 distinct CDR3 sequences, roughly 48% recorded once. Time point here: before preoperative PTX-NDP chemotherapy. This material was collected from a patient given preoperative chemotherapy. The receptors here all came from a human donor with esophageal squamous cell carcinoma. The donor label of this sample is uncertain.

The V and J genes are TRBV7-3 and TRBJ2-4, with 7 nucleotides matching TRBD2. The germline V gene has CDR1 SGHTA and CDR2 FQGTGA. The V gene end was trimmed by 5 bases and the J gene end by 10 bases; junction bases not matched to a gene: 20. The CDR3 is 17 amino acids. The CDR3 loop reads CASSVGPGGGVQEIQYF. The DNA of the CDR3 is TGTGCCAGCAGCGTGGGGCCCGGGGGAGGGGTCCAAGAGATTCAGTACTTC.

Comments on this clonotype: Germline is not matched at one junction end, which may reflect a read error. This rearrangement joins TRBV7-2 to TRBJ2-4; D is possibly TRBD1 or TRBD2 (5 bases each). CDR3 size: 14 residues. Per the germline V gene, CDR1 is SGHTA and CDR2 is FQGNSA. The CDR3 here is CASSPPGAGNIQSF. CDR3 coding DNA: TGTGCCAGCAGCCCACCCGGGGCAGGGAACATCCAGTCCTTC.

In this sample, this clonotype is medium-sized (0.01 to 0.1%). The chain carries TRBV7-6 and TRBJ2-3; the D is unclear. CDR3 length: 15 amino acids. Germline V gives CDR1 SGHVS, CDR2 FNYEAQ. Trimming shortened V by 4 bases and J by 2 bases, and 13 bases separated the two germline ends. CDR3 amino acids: CASSSMGSPTDTQYF. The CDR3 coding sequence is TGTGCCAGCAGCTCTATGGGATCCCCCACAGATACGCAGTATTTT.

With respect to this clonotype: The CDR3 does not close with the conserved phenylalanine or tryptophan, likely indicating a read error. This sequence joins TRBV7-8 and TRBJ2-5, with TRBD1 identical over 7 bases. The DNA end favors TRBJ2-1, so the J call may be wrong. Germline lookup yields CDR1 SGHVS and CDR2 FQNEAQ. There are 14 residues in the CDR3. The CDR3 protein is CASSLIGVRGSQFS. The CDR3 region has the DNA TGTGCCAGCAGCTTAATCGGGGTCAGGGGGTCCCAGTTCTCG.

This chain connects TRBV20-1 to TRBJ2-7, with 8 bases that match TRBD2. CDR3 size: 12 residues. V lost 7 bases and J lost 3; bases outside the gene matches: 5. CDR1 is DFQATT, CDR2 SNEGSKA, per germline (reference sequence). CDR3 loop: CSGRRGDYEQYF. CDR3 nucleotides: TGCAGTGGCCGGCGGGGGGACTACGAGCAGTACTTC.

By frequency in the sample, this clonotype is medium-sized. For the CDR3, the DNA is TGTGCCAGCAGCTTCTCTGGACAGAGGACAGATACGCAGTATTTT. Its translation is CASSFSGQRTDTQYF. J is TRBJ2-3 and V is TRBV7-3; the D gene is possibly TRBD1 (6 bases). CDR3 size: 15 residues. V was trimmed by 3 bases and J by 3 bases, leaving 13 bases between them. The V gene's germline CDR1 is SGHTA and CDR2 FQGTGA.

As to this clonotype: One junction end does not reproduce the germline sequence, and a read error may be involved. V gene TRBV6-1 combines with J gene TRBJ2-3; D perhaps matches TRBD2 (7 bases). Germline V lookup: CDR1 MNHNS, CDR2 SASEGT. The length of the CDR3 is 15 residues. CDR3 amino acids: CASGGGGQAKNTQYF. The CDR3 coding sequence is TGTGCCAGCGGTGGGGGGGGGCAAGCCAAAAACACGCAGTATTTC.

DNA for the CDR3: TGTGCCAGCAGCCGGACTCTCACAAAGGATACGCAGTATTTT. Protein product: CASSRTLTKDTQYF. The chain couples TRBV7-3 to TRBJ2-3; D might be TRBD2 (5 bases). Germline-derived CDR1 and CDR2 are SGHTA and FQGTGA. The CDR3 is made up of 14 amino acids. Deletions cut 5 bases from V and 6 bases from J, with 15 bases between.

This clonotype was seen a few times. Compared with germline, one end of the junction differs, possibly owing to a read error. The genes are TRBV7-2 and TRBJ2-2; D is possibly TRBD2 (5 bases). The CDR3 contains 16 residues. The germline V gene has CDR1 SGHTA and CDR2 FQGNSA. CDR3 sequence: CASSKGLAVNTGELYF. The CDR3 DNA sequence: TGTGCCAGCAGCAAAGGACTGGCTGTGAACACCGGTGAGCTGTATTTT.

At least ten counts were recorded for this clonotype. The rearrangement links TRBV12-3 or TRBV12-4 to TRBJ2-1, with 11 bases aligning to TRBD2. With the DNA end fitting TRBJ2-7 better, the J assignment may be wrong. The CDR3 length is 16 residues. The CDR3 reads CASSSYGTSGYNEQYF. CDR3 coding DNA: TGTGCCAGCAGTTCTTATGGGACTAGCGGTTACAATGAGCAGTACTTC.

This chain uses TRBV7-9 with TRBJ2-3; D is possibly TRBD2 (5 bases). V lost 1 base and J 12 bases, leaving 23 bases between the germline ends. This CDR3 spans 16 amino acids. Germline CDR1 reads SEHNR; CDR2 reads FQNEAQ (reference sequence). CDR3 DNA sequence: TGTGCCAGCAGCTTAGGGGGAGCGTGTGCCAAAAATATTCAGTATTTT. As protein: CASSLGGACAKNIQYF.